Presented here are 12 T cell receptor beta chains from one specimen sequenced in a study of neurological immune-mediated disorders. Each CDR3 protein is one row after TCRdb ran MiXCR on the 5' RACE reads. Among about 25,000 distinct CDR3 sequences listed, 2.5% to 4% were seen once. Sequencing was carried out using PBMCs. The receptors were sampled from a woman aged 25 to 39 with multiple sclerosis.

There are many counts of this clonotype. The chain has TRBV7-2 and TRBJ2-1; unclear D gene. The CDR3 spans 12 residues. Germline V lookup: CDR1 SGHTA, CDR2 FQGNSA. The ends were cut back, 5 bases at V and 5 bases at J, with 7 bases in the middle. CDR3 DNA sequence: TGTGCCAGCAGCGTACTAAACAATGAGCAGTTCTTC. Its translation is CASSVLNNEQFF.

This clonotype was counted many times. The chain is built from TRBV7-8 and TRBJ2-7, with TRBD1 identical over 7 bases. CDR1 and CDR2 (germline): SGHVS, FQNEAQ. The CDR3 spans 15 residues. The junction had 6 bases not matched to a gene; V was cut back by 2 bases and J by 2 bases. In DNA form, the CDR3 reads TGTGCCAGCAGCTTACCCGGGACAGAAACCTACGAGCAGTACTTC. Its protein is CASSLPGTETYEQYF.

This clonotype was found a few times. Because the CDR3 is missing its conserved closing phenylalanine or tryptophan, this is likely a read error. For the CDR3, the DNA is TGCAGTGCTAGCCAAGGACAGTTCTACGAGCAGTACAAC. Its translation: CSASQGQFYEQYN. This chain joins TRBV20-1 and TRBJ2-7; possible D gene TRBD1, 6 bases. CDR3 length: 13 residues. The V gene lost 3 bases and the J gene lost 3 bases, with 12 bases spanning the gap. Germline V gives CDR1 DFQATT, CDR2 SNEGSKA (reference sequence).

This clonotype came up many times. CDR3 residues: CASSTRQGRNEQYF. The CDR3 nucleotides read TGTGCCAGCAGTACGCGACAGGGGAGGAACGAGCAGTACTTC. The chain joins TRBV6-2 or TRBV6-3 to TRBJ2-7, with 8 bases identical to TRBD1. Germline V gene lookup returns CDR1 MNHEY and CDR2 SVGEGT. This CDR3 comprises 14 residues. V was clipped by 5 bases and J by 5 bases; unmatched bases: 8.

The chain has TRBV7-2 and TRBJ1-1, with 11 bases fitting TRBD1. Germline assignment: CDR1 SGHTA and CDR2 FQGNSA. The CDR3 loop spans 13 amino acids. Trimming cost V 7 bases and J 6 bases; bases outside gene matches: 4. The CDR3 loop is CASTPGQGAEAFF. As DNA, the CDR3 is TGTGCCAGCACCCCGGGACAGGGGGCTGAAGCTTTCTTT. The full variable domain, its missing parts supplied by reference TRBV7-2 and TRBJ1-1, is GAGVSQSPSNKVTEKGKDVELRCDPISGHTALYWYRQSLGQGLEFLIYFQGNSAPDKSGLPSDRFSAERTGGSVSTLTIQRTQQEDSAVYLCASTPGQGAEAFFGQGTRLTVV.

This clonotype was seen repeatedly, ten times or more. The J gene is TRBJ2-4, the V gene TRBV5-6; D possibly corresponds to TRBD2 (6 bases). CDR3 length equals 14 residues. CDR1 is SGHDT, CDR2 YYEEEE, per germline. V gave up 1 base and J gave up 2 bases, with 7 bases separating them. CDR3 residues: CASSLRGTKNIQYF. DNA of the CDR3: TGTGCCAGCAGCTTGCGGGGGACCAAAAACATTCAGTACTTC. Based on the CDR3 plus reference TRBV5-6 and TRBJ2-4, the full variable domain is DAGVTQSPTHLIKTRGQQVTLRCSPKSGHDTVSWYQQALGQGPQFIFQYYEEEERQRGNFPDRFSGHQFPNYSSELNVNALLLGDSALYLCASSLRGTKNIQYFGAGTRLSVL.

This clonotype has at least ten counts. The rearrangement uses TRBV24-1 and TRBJ2-3; TRBD1 or TRBD2 may be the D gene (6 bases each). V gave up 4 bases and J gave up 0 bases, with 13 bases separating them. CDR1 and CDR2 from the germline V gene are KGHDR and SFDVKD. The CDR3 consists of 16 residues. CDR3 protein: CATSDQGGSSTDTQYF. In DNA, the CDR3 is TGTGCCACCAGTGACCAAGGGGGGTCCAGCACAGATACGCAGTATTTT.

There are many counts of this clonotype. The DNA of the CDR3 is TGCGCCAGCAGCTTGGTTGCAGGGATGACCGGGGAGCTGTTTTTT. It translates to CASSLVAGMTGELFF. The chain recombines TRBV5-1 with TRBJ2-2, with a possible D match to TRBD1 (5 bases). The CDR3 loop spans 15 amino acids. V lost 0 bases, J lost 5 bases, and 11 bases lay in between. Germline CDR1 and CDR2: SGHRS and YFSETQ.

This clonotype was counted at least ten times. This chain uses TRBV7-2 with TRBJ2-1, with D possibly called TRBD1 or TRBD2 (6 bases each). This CDR3 is built from 15 residues. CDR1 SGHTA and CDR2 FQGNSA come from the germline V gene. V was cut by 1 base and J by 4 bases, with 11 bases left in between. The CDR3 here is CASSLGGARYNEQFF. DNA for the CDR3: TGTGCCAGCAGCTTAGGGGGGGCGAGGTACAATGAGCAGTTCTTC.

This clonotype was seen at least ten times. J is TRBJ2-5 and V is TRBV12-3 or TRBV12-4, with 7 bases identical to TRBD2. Trimming removed 8 bases from V and 5 bases from J; junction bases left unmatched: 17. The CDR3 is made up of 16 amino acids. The CDR3 here is CASGGGLSNLDETQYF. CDR3 DNA: TGTGCCAGCGGCGGGGGACTATCAAACCTCGACGAGACCCAGTACTTC.

This clonotype was seen repeatedly, ten times or more. CDR3 protein: CASSLTSTGETQYF. CDR3 coding DNA: TGCGCCAGCAGCCTTACATCAACGGGAGAGACCCAGTACTTC. The J gene is TRBJ2-5, the V gene TRBV5-1; no clear D gene. Germline V lookup: CDR1 SGHRS, CDR2 YFSETQ. The CDR3 length is 14 residues. V was cut by 4 bases and J by 4 bases, with 14 bases left in between.

Ten or more counts support this clonotype. V usage is TRBV27 and J usage is TRBJ1-4; 7 nucleotides align to TRBD1. CDR3 length: 14 amino acids. The V and J ends lost 3 bases and 11 bases, in that order; junction bases with no gene match: 9. CDR1 is MNHEY and CDR2 is SMNVEV in the germline V gene (reference sequence). The CDR3 bases are TGTGCCAGCAGTTTCGCCAGGGGGAAAGACAAACTGTTTTTT. Residues: CASSFARGKDKLFF.